Described below is a single T cell receptor (beta chain) sequence and its context. The data are from a study of T cells in Graves' hyperthyroidism and ophthalmopathy. What was amplified from RNA transcripts were TCR beta CDR3 regions. The primer set for the first-round RT-PCR of the TCR CDR3 was HTBI. TCRdb re-called the multiplex PCR reads through MiXCR, storing one row per CDR3 protein. In the table there are 700,000 to 850,000 distinct CDR3 sequences, 35% of which are singletons. This CDR3 has 16 amino acids. From germline, CDR1 is SGHKS and CDR2 YYEKEE (reference sequence). With 0 bases clipped from V and 1 base from J, the junction kept 7 bases outside the gene matches.

This clonotype was obtained from a woman aged 35 to 49 with Graves' hyperthyroidism. Sample: blood. The V gene is TRBV5-5, the J gene TRBJ2-7, with 7 positions matching TRBD1. The CDR3 loop is CASSLAAGTASYEQYF. The CDR3 DNA reads as TGTGCCAGCAGCTTGGCAGCCGGGACAGCGTCCTACGAGCAGTACTTC.